Sequencing of this T cell receptor beta chain was carried out in a study of Ad26.COV2.S vaccination and SARS-CoV-2 variants. Findings and caveats of the study: Non-spike TCR breadth did not differ much between vaccine and placebo recipients.

J lost 9 bases, V lost 5 bases, and 7 bases had no gene match. Germline lookup yields CDR1 MNHEY and CDR2 SMNVEV (reference sequence). This CDR3 has 14 amino acids. Documented treatment: 15 to 20 received Ad26.COV2.S at low or high dose, single or two shots; about five received placebo; per-sample allocation not given. Repertoires come from day 63 after the first vaccine or placebo injection. This table comes from immunoSEQ multiplex PCR, and its TCRdb copy is limited to in-frame clones, with some not included. The table records under 600,000 clones, about nine tenths of them present only once. Comments on this clone: The antigen remains unidentified.

The chain employs TRBV27 and TRBJ2-1, with 10 bases aligning to TRBD2. This clonotype was sampled from a person aged 18 to 65 who received the Ad26.COV2.S COVID-19 vaccine or a placebo. The material sequenced was peripheral blood, taken in a trial of Ad26.COV2.S vaccine versus placebo. In DNA, the CDR3 is TGTGCCAGCAGTAGAGGACTAGCGGACTCTGAGCAGTTCTTC. Protein: CASSRGLADSEQFF.